The 17 T cell receptor beta chains presented below share a single source sample, sequenced in a study of blood T cells in healthy people across ages. Combining a sample-barcoded 5' primer with a J-beta primer mix, a second PCR ran for roughly 6 to 11 cycles. TCRdb re-called the 5' RACE reads with MiXCR, one entry per CDR3 protein. The sample records 1.5 million or so distinct CDR3 sequences, 42% being singletons. Sequencing was done on a sample of blood. The receptors were sampled from a young woman in good health.

In this sample, this clonotype turned up once. The rearrangement links TRBV7-6 to TRBJ2-7; 7 nucleotides line up with TRBD1. The junction had 6 bases not matched to a gene; V was cut back by 1 base and J by 0 bases. The CDR3 covers 16 residues. Germline V gene lookup returns CDR1 SGHVS and CDR2 FNYEAQ. The CDR3 sequence: CASSLEAPGGSYEQYF. The CDR3 nucleotides are TGTGCCAGCAGCTTAGAGGCGCCAGGGGGCTCCTACGAGCAGTACTTC.

The chain uses TRBV5-1 and TRBJ1-1, with D maybe TRBD1 (6 bases). The CDR3 loop spans 12 amino acids. The germline V gene encodes CDR1 SGHRS and CDR2 YFSETQ. Trimming took off 1 base at V and 7 bases at J, with 8 bases between the two ends. The CDR3 here is CASSLNRVEAFF. CDR3 nucleotides: TGCGCCAGCAGCTTGAACAGGGTTGAAGCTTTCTTT. The full variable domain, rest sourced from reference TRBV5-1 and TRBJ1-1, is KAGVTQTPRYLIKTRGQQVTLSCSPISGHRSVSWYQQTPGQGLQFLFEYFSETQRNKGNFPGRFSGRQFSNSRSEMNVSTLELGDSALYLCASSLNRVEAFFGQGTRLTVV.

The chain carries TRBV27 and TRBJ2-1; TRBD1 agrees at 10 bases. The CDR3 totals 14 residues. The J segment lost 7 bases and the V segment lost 7 bases, leaving 7 bases of the junction unmatched. Germline V gene data show CDR1 as MNHEY and CDR2 as SMNVEV (reference sequence). CDR3 residues: CASNPLDRGNEQFF. DNA for the CDR3: TGTGCCAGCAACCCCTTGGACAGGGGGAATGAGCAGTTCTTC.

The chain is built from TRBV4-2 and TRBJ1-2; the D is unclear. Germline values: CDR1 LGHNA, CDR2 YNFKEQ. There are 15 residues in the CDR3. Trimming removed 4 bases at V and 2 bases at J, with 14 bases between. DNA of the CDR3: TGTGCCAGCAGCCCAAGTGGAGGGCAAAACTATGGCTACACCTTC. Residues: CASSPSGGQNYGYTF.

The V and J genes are TRBV20-1 and TRBJ2-7; possibly TRBD1 for D (6 bases). From germline, CDR1 is DFQATT and CDR2 SNEGSKA (reference sequence). V was clipped by 2 bases and J by 5 bases, with 10 bases between them. This CDR3 region has 12 residues. For the CDR3, the DNA is TGCAGTGCTAGAAACACAGGGCACGAGCAGTACTTC. The encoded protein is CSARNTGHEQYF.

This clonotype was observed a few times. The chain has TRBV4-2 and TRBJ2-3; TRBD2 matches 9 bases. Germline assignment: CDR1 LGHNA and CDR2 YNFKEQ. The CDR3 spans 17 residues. Germline trimming cut 0 bases from V and 3 bases from J; bases unmatched to any gene: 7. CDR3 protein: CASSQDPESGGTDTQYF. The CDR3 nucleotides are TGTGCCAGCAGCCAAGATCCGGAGAGCGGGGGGACAGATACGCAGTATTTT.

V gene TRBV11-2 combines with J gene TRBJ2-5; 8 bases fit TRBD2. The end of the DNA aligns better with TRBJ2-7, so the J call may be wrong. CDR3 length equals 15 residues. Germline assignment: CDR1 SGHAT and CDR2 FQNNGV. The CDR3 reads CASSLITSGGDEQYF. The DNA for the CDR3 is TGTGCCAGCAGCTTAATCACCAGCGGGGGCGACGAGCAGTACTTC.

The rearrangement joins TRBV12-3 or TRBV12-4 to TRBJ2-1; a possible D gene is TRBD2 (5 bases). The CDR3 covers 13 residues. V was pared by 3 bases and J by 9 bases, with 12 bases between. The CDR3 nucleotides read TGTGCCAGCAGTTTCTTGGGAGCGGCTGAGCAGTTCTTC. Residues: CASSFLGAAEQFF.

The chain joins TRBV27 to TRBJ2-1, with 7 positions matching TRBD2. The CDR3 loop spans 12 amino acids. Per the germline V gene, CDR1 is MNHEY and CDR2 is SMNVEV (reference sequence). With 5 bases clipped from V and 15 bases from J, the junction kept 10 bases outside the gene matches. CDR3 DNA sequence: TGTGCCAGCAGTCCAGTAGCGGGCTTAGCGTTCTTC. It encodes CASSPVAGLAFF.

CDR3 sequence: CASSLTPTWRTEAFF. CDR3 DNA: TGTGCCAGCAGTTTAACTCCCACCTGGCGAACTGAAGCTTTCTTT. The chain has TRBV28 and TRBJ1-1; the D is unclear. The CDR3 loop spans 15 amino acids. Trimming left V 2 bases short and J 5 bases short, with 15 bases between. Looked up from germline, CDR1 is MDHEN and CDR2 is SYDVKM.

This clonotype was seen a handful of times. The chain has TRBV12-5 and TRBJ2-3; 7 positions agree with TRBD1. CDR3 length: 15 residues. From germline, CDR1 is LGHNT and CDR2 FRNRAP. V lost 5 bases to trimming and J lost 0 bases; unmatched junction nucleotides: 5. CDR3 sequence: CASGKTGSSTDTQYF. DNA for the CDR3: TGTGCTAGTGGTAAGACAGGGTCTAGCACAGATACGCAGTATTTT.

The sample holds a few counts of this clonotype. This chain connects TRBV6-2 or TRBV6-3 to TRBJ2-3; D might be TRBD1 or TRBD2, each matching 6 bases. Germline CDR1 reads MNHEY; CDR2 reads SVGEGT. V lost 10 bases and J 0 bases, leaving 14 bases between the germline ends. There are 14 residues in the CDR3. CDR3 sequence: CATGGGRSTDTQYF. CDR3 nucleotide sequence: TGTGCCACCGGAGGGGGGAGGAGCACAGATACGCAGTATTTT.

The CDR3 reads CASSESGSPTYNEQFF. CDR3 coding DNA: TGTGCCAGCAGCGAAAGCGGGAGCCCTACTTACAATGAGCAGTTCTTC. The V gene is TRBV9, the J gene TRBJ2-1; 8 bases match TRBD2. Germline trimming cut 3 bases from V and 4 bases from J; bases unmatched to any gene: 9. This CDR3 is built from 16 residues. Germline assignment: CDR1 SGDLS and CDR2 YYNGEE.

The chain uses TRBV20-1 and TRBJ2-7; 7 nucleotides align to TRBD2. The CDR3 is 13 residues long. Germline lookup yields CDR1 DFQATT and CDR2 SNEGSKA (reference sequence). Trimming cost V 5 bases and J 6 bases; bases outside gene matches: 10. CDR3 nucleotide sequence: TGCAGTGCTGCCCGGTTGGCGGGGGTCGAGCAGTACTTC. It encodes CSAARLAGVEQYF.

V and J are TRBV6-5 and TRBJ2-3; TRBD2 aligns across 9 bases. This CDR3 is 17 amino acids long. Germline loops: CDR1 MNHEY, CDR2 SVGAGI. V was clipped by 0 bases and J by 6 bases; unmatched bases: 10. For the CDR3, the DNA is TGTGCCAGCAGTTACTCACTAGCGGGCGGATCAGCGGATACGCAGTATTTT. It yields the protein CASSYSLAGGSADTQYF.

The sample holds a few counts of this clonotype. V usage is TRBV3-1 and J usage is TRBJ1-4; 9 nucleotides match TRBD1. There are 16 residues in the CDR3. The ends lost 0 bases at V and 6 bases at J; junction bases unmatched: 5. CDR1 is LGHDT, CDR2 YNNKEL, per germline (reference sequence). In DNA, the CDR3 is TGTGCCAGCAGCCAAGATGCCGGGACAGGGTATGAAAAACTGTTTTTT. This gives the protein CASSQDAGTGYEKLFF.

This clonotype occurred a few times. The J gene is TRBJ2-7, the V gene TRBV11-2, with D perhaps TRBD1 (6 bases). Per the germline V gene, CDR1 is SGHAT and CDR2 is FQNNGV. The CDR3 loop spans 17 amino acids. V was shortened by 4 bases and J by 2 bases, with 21 bases between the two germline ends. The CDR3 DNA reads TGTGCCAGCAGCTCCCTTAAGGGGTCTCGGGACACCTACGAGCAGTACTTC. Protein: CASSSLKGSRDTYEQYF. The full variable domain, in which reference TRBV11-2 and TRBJ2-7 provide the parts outside the CDR3, is EAGVAQSPRYKIIEKRQSVAFWCNPISGHATLYWYQQILGQGPKLLIQFQNNGVVDDSQLPKDRFSAERLKGVDSTLKIQPAKLEDSAVYLCASSSLKGSRDTYEQYFGPGTRLTVT.